This passage covers 25 T cell receptor beta chains from one sample sequenced in a study of blood T cell repertoires in COVID-19. Some clones are missing from TCRdb's copy, which holds only in-frame ones; the method was immunoSEQ multiplex PCR. The repertoire holds about 200,000 clones, with approximately 83% as singletons. The sequenced sample consisted of PBMCs or T cells enriched from blood (not recorded which). Source of these receptors: a man aged 35 to 55 who had recovered from COVID-19.

The CDR3 DNA sequence: TGTGCCAGCAGCTTTGGTGGAGGGGGCGCTCACACTGAAGCTTTCTTT. It codes for CASSFGGGGAHTEAFF. The J gene is TRBJ1-1, the V gene TRBV5-4; 7 bases are shared with TRBD1. The germline V gene encodes CDR1 SGHNT and CDR2 YYREEE (reference sequence). The CDR3 is 16 amino acids. V shed 2 bases and J 3 bases; nucleotides not matched to a gene: 10.

DNA of the CDR3: TGTGCCAGCAGCCAAGTTGGGACAGCCGATGAAGCTTTCTTT. Amino acids: CASSQVGTADEAFF. The chain employs TRBV3-1 (or the pseudogene TRBV3-2) and TRBJ1-1; 7 nucleotides line up with TRBD1. Germline CDR1 LGHDT, CDR2 YNNKEL (reference sequence). There are 14 residues in the CDR3. Trimming removed 1 base from V and 7 bases from J; junction bases left unmatched: 6.

V is TRBV7-9 and J is TRBJ2-7; TRBD2 aligns across 11 bases. The CDR3 runs 14 residues. The germline CDR1 and CDR2 sequences are SEHNR and FQNEAQ (reference sequence). The V gene end was trimmed by 6 bases and the J gene end by 5 bases; junction bases not matched to a gene: 6. The CDR3 sequence: CASSLAGGGNEQYF. The CDR3 DNA is TGTGCCAGCAGTCTAGCGGGGGGCGGCAACGAGCAGTACTTC.

The V call is TRBV3-1 (or the pseudogene TRBV3-2), the J call TRBJ2-7, with 11 bases matching TRBD1. The CDR3 contains 14 residues. Germline V lookup: CDR1 LGHDT, CDR2 YNNKEL (reference sequence). With V trimmed by 4 bases and J by 4 bases, 3 bases remained unmatched. CDR3 amino acids: CASSPGTGGYEQYF. CDR3 bases: TGTGCCAGCAGCCCCGGGACAGGGGGATACGAGCAGTACTTC.

The V gene is TRBV2, the J gene TRBJ2-1; a possible D gene is TRBD2 (6 bases). The CDR3 is 13 amino acids. V gave up 7 bases and J gave up 10 bases, with 17 bases separating them. The germline V gene encodes CDR1 SNHLY and CDR2 FYNNEI. The CDR3 bases are TGTGCCAGCACTAGCGCCTCGCGTGGGGAGCAGTTCTTC. Its translation is CASTSASRGEQFF.

V usage is TRBV3-1 (or the pseudogene TRBV3-2) and J usage is TRBJ1-3; 10 bases agree with TRBD1. Germline CDR1 reads LGHDT; CDR2 reads YNNKEL (reference sequence). The CDR3 has 15 residues. J gave up 3 bases and V 7 bases, and 6 bases lay outside the gene matches. In nucleotides, the CDR3 is TGTGCCAGCACTTCGACAGGGGGCGGTGGAAACACCATATATTTT. As protein: CASTSTGGGGNTIYF.

The rearrangement links TRBV15 to TRBJ2-3; the match to TRBD1 covers 8 bases. This CDR3 comprises 14 residues. Germline assignment: CDR1 LNHNV and CDR2 YYDKDF (reference sequence). Trimming took 4 bases from V and 6 from J; bases not matched to a gene: 6. CDR3: CATSIQGAGDTQYF. The CDR3 DNA follows: TGTGCCACCAGCATCCAGGGGGCAGGGGATACGCAGTATTTT.

The chain has TRBV27 and TRBJ2-5; D ambiguous. V lost 2 bases and J lost 5, with 15 bases in between. The CDR3 contains 15 residues. CDR1 is MNHEY, CDR2 SMNVEV, per germline (reference sequence). CDR3 DNA: TGTGCCAGCAGTTTAAGCTATGTTACCTCCGAGACCCAGTACTTC. It yields the protein CASSLSYVTSETQYF.

The rearrangement uses TRBV6-5 and TRBJ1-1; 12 bases map to TRBD1. Per the germline V gene, CDR1 is MNHEY and CDR2 is SVGAGI. The CDR3 has 14 amino acids. V shed 6 bases and J 11 bases; nucleotides not matched to a gene: 10. The DNA for the CDR3 is TGTGCCAGCAGCCGCACCGGGACAGGGGGCGCGGCTTTCTTT. This encodes CASSRTGTGGAAFF.

V is TRBV5-1 and J is TRBJ2-5; the match to TRBD1 covers 7 bases. This CDR3 spans 16 amino acids. V was pared by 3 bases and J by 4 bases, with 12 bases of the junction left unmatched. Looked up from germline, CDR1 is SGHRS and CDR2 is YFSETQ. CDR3 in amino acids: CASSSSPANRGETQYF. The CDR3 region has the DNA TGCGCCAGCAGCTCCTCGCCTGCAAACAGGGGAGAGACCCAGTACTTC.

A single count supports this clone. V gene TRBV29-1 combines with J gene TRBJ1-3, with D hard to call. CDR3 length equals 14 residues. Germline loops: CDR1 SQVTM, CDR2 ANQGSEA. V was trimmed by 7 bases and J by 3 bases, leaving 16 bases between them. CDR3 DNA sequence: TGCAGCGGGTTGGTGACTTACTATGGAAACACCATATATTTT. Encoded protein: CSGLVTYYGNTIYF.

V and J are TRBV6-5 and TRBJ2-5; TRBD2 matches 7 bases. Germline CDR1 reads MNHEY; CDR2 reads SVGAGI. The trim removed 4 bases at V and 6 bases at J, leaving 5 bases unmatched. This CDR3 has 13 amino acids. CDR3 in DNA: TGTGCCAGCAGTTTGAGGGAGGGGCAGACCCAGTACTTC. Protein product: CASSLREGQTQYF.

This clone occurred a few times. This chain connects TRBV7-6 to TRBJ2-2; D is ambiguous. V lost 5 bases, J lost 4 bases, and 8 bases lay in between. The V gene's germline CDR1 is SGHVS and CDR2 FNYEAQ. The CDR3 consists of 13 residues. CDR3 DNA sequence: TGTGCCAGCAGCGGCAGATCCACCGGGGAGCTGTTTTTT. This translates into CASSGRSTGELFF.

The rearrangement uses TRBV30 and TRBJ1-2, with a tentative D call TRBD1 (5 bases). The germline V and J ends were trimmed by 1 base and 7 bases, with 13 bases remaining between them. CDR3 size: 13 residues. The germline CDR1 and CDR2 sequences are GTSNPN and SVGIG (reference sequence). The chain's CDR3 is CAWSDRSPLGYTF. The CDR3 nucleotides read TGTGCCTGGAGTGACAGGTCCCCACTTGGCTACACCTTC.

This clone has only a few counts. The chain couples TRBV6-5 to TRBJ1-2, with TRBD1 as a possible D gene (6 bases). V lost 6 bases and J 1 base, leaving 12 bases between the germline ends. This CDR3 comprises 14 residues. Germline CDR1 and CDR2: MNHEY and SVGAGI. CDR3 sequence: CASSYAGDNYGYTF. Here the CDR3 DNA reads TGTGCCAGCAGCTATGCAGGGGATAACTATGGCTACACCTTC.

This chain connects TRBV7-9 to TRBJ2-2; the D is unclear. The germline V gene encodes CDR1 SEHNR and CDR2 FQNEAQ (reference sequence). The CDR3 consists of 14 residues. The germline V and J ends were trimmed by 5 bases and 2 bases, with 9 bases remaining between them. The CDR3 reads CASSQLANTGELFF. CDR3 in DNA: TGTGCCAGCAGCCAACTCGCTAACACCGGGGAGCTGTTTTTT. The full variable domain, in which reference TRBV7-9 and TRBJ2-2 provide the parts outside the CDR3, is DTGVSQNPRHKITKRGQNVTFRCDPISEHNRLYWYRQTLGQGPEFLTYFQNEAQLEKSRLLSDRFSAERPKGSFSTLEIQRTEQGDSAMYLCASSQLANTGELFFGEGSRLTVL.

This clone was counted only a few times. Written as DNA, the CDR3 is TGTGCCTGGAGTGTTGAGGGGGCGTTTGCCTATGGCTACACCTTC. Translated, it gives CAWSVEGAFAYGYTF. The chain joins TRBV30 to TRBJ1-2; 7 bases fit TRBD1. The V gene's germline CDR1 is GTSNPN and CDR2 SVGIG (reference sequence). The CDR3 has 15 residues. Trimming removed 0 bases from V and 4 bases from J; junction bases left unmatched: 8.

The J gene is TRBJ2-7, the V gene TRBV6-4, with TRBD2 matching over 9 bases. The germline gives CDR1 MRHNA, CDR2 SNTAGT. This CDR3 comprises 14 residues. The junction had 6 bases not matched to a gene; V was cut back by 6 bases and J by 3 bases. The CDR3 DNA is TGTGCCAGCAGGTCTAGCGGGGTTGACTACGAGCAGTACTTC. It codes for CASRSSGVDYEQYF.

This chain connects TRBV27 to TRBJ1-6; TRBD1 might be the D (5 bases). This CDR3 contains 16 residues. The V gene's germline CDR1 is MNHEY and CDR2 SMNVEV (reference sequence). Trimming removed 2 bases from V and 10 bases from J, with 18 bases in between. As DNA, the CDR3 is TGTGCCAGCAGTTTAGACACGCAGGGAAAGCTCTCACCCCTCCACTTT. Protein: CASSLDTQGKLSPLHF.

This chain connects TRBV28 to TRBJ2-5; D is unresolved. Germline CDR1 MDHEN, CDR2 SYDVKM. The CDR3 extends over 16 amino acids. Between the trimmed V and J ends, which lost 1 base and 0 bases, there was a span of 12 bases. This chain's CDR3 is CASSLFPAPYQETQYF. CDR3 DNA: TGTGCCAGCAGTTTATTCCCAGCGCCATACCAAGAGACCCAGTACTTC.

V gene TRBV19 combines with J gene TRBJ1-1, with a possible D match to TRBD1 (6 bases). Germline V CDR1 and CDR2: LNHDA, SQIVND (reference sequence). The CDR3 spans 12 residues. Trimming took 8 bases from V and 7 from J, leaving 14 bases between them. The CDR3 loop reads CASENRDLEAFF. The CDR3 region has the DNA TGTGCCAGTGAGAACAGGGACCTTGAAGCTTTCTTT.

The chain recombines TRBV4-1 with TRBJ2-1; 10 bases are a match to TRBD2. The ends lost 1 base at V and 4 bases at J; junction bases unmatched: 10. Germline V gives CDR1 MGHRA, CDR2 YSYEKL. CDR3 length equals 18 residues. CDR3 coding DNA: TGCGCCAGCAGCCAAGCAGGGACTAGCGAAGTTACGTACAATGAGCAGTTCTTC. Translated, it gives CASSQAGTSEVTYNEQFF.

The V and J genes are TRBV7-9 and TRBJ1-1, with unresolved D. V was shortened by 5 bases and J by 3 bases, with 16 bases between the two germline ends. CDR1 SEHNR and CDR2 FQNEAQ come from the germline V gene (reference sequence). CDR3 length: 15 residues. CDR3: CASSPPGSGDTEAFF. As DNA, the CDR3 is TGTGCCAGCAGCCCTCCCGGTTCCGGGGACACTGAAGCTTTCTTT.

V gene TRBV9 combines with J gene TRBJ2-3, with TRBD2 matching 7 bases. Germline trimming cut 3 bases from V and 1 base from J; bases unmatched to any gene: 5. Germline V gene lookup returns CDR1 SGDLS and CDR2 YYNGEE. CDR3 length: 15 amino acids. The CDR3, as DNA: TGTGCCAGCAGCGGCTCCCGGGGGGGCACAGATACGCAGTATTTT. Its protein is CASSGSRGGTDTQYF.

The rearrangement uses TRBV2 and TRBJ2-2; 12 nucleotides line up with TRBD2. The CDR3 is 16 residues long. Germline V lookup: CDR1 SNHLY, CDR2 FYNNEI. V shed 6 bases, J shed 1 base, and the junction held 3 bases outside the gene matches. The CDR3 bases are TGTGCCAGCAGCCAACTAGCGGGGGGGAACACCGGGGAGCTGTTTTTT. It specifies CASSQLAGGNTGELFF.